The 15 T cell receptor beta chains below all came from one sample that was sequenced in a study of T-cell memory formation after mild COVID-19. Each CDR3 protein is one row after TCRdb ran MiXCR on the 5' RACE reads. The repertoire includes around 340,000 distinct CDR3 sequences, around a sixth of them detected once, and more than 20% sits in the top ten. Sequencing was done on a sample of PBMCs or a T cell subset sorted from them (not recorded which). These receptors were taken from a man aged 18 to 30 who had mild COVID-19 (a few samples of this study predate the infection). Cell type and time point are not known.

A few counts support this clonotype. This chain connects TRBV24-1 to TRBJ2-1; D remains ambiguous. The CDR3 is made up of 12 amino acids. CDR1 and CDR2 from the germline V gene are KGHDR and SFDVKD. V gave up 1 base and J gave up 10 bases, with 7 bases separating them. The CDR3 coding sequence is TGTGCCACCAGTGATTTCGGAGAGGAGCAGTTCTTC. Translating it yields CATSDFGEEQFF.

The table lists this clonotype with a few counts. V is TRBV12-3 or TRBV12-4 and J is TRBJ1-5, with D unclear. The germline V and J ends were trimmed by 3 bases and 6 bases, with 6 bases remaining between them. CDR3 length: 12 residues. CDR3 nucleotides: TGTGCCAGCAGTTTTCCGAGTCAGCCCCAGCATTTT. As protein: CASSFPSQPQHF.

This clonotype occurred once. The J gene is TRBJ2-7, the V gene TRBV6-5, with a weak D call TRBD1 (6 bases). Trimming shortened V by 0 bases and J by 2 bases, and 11 bases separated the two germline ends. From germline, CDR1 is MNHEY and CDR2 SVGAGI. The CDR3 has 15 residues. CDR3 protein: CASSYSGAVPYEQYF. Written as DNA, the CDR3 is TGTGCCAGCAGTTACTCGGGGGCCGTGCCCTACGAGCAGTACTTC.

The rearrangement joins TRBV28 to TRBJ2-3, with 9 bases lining up with TRBD2. The CDR3 runs 15 residues. J lost 5 bases, V lost 4 bases, and 7 bases had no gene match. Germline lookup yields CDR1 MDHEN and CDR2 SYDVKM. The CDR3 nucleotides read TGTGCCAGCAGTTCTCTAGCGGGGTTGATAGATACGCAGTATTTT. Amino acids: CASSSLAGLIDTQYF.

Only a few counts were recorded for this clonotype. The chain combines TRBV5-1 with TRBJ2-3; possibly TRBD2 for D (6 bases). The CDR3 spans 13 residues. Germline CDR1 SGHRS, CDR2 YFSETQ. V lost 2 bases, J lost 6 bases, and 10 bases lay in between. The CDR3 is CASSLLDYDTQYF. CDR3 nucleotide sequence: TGCGCCAGCAGCTTACTGGACTACGATACGCAGTATTTT.

The CDR3: CASNRQGAYEQYF. The CDR3, as DNA: TGTGCCAGCAATAGACAGGGGGCATACGAGCAGTACTTC. This sequence joins TRBV6-5 and TRBJ2-7, with 10 bases fitting TRBD1. Germline V CDR1 and CDR2: MNHEY, SVGAGI. CDR3 length: 13 residues. With V trimmed by 7 bases and J by 4 bases, 4 bases remained unmatched.

This clonotype was detected many times. The chain couples TRBV12-3 or TRBV12-4 to TRBJ1-2; 7 nucleotides align to TRBD1. J was trimmed by 0 bases and V by 4 bases; bases with no gene match: 2. The CDR3 is 14 residues long. The CDR3 spells CASSWTGTNYGYTF. CDR3 coding DNA: TGTGCCAGCAGTTGGACAGGAACTAACTATGGCTACACCTTC.

The chain links TRBV12-3 or TRBV12-4 to TRBJ1-5, with D maybe TRBD1 (5 bases). CDR3 length equals 15 residues. V was pared by 6 bases and J by 11 bases, with 23 bases between. CDR3 in amino acids: CASSRTGTVLRAQHF. The CDR3 DNA reads as TGTGCCAGCAGCCGGACCGGGACTGTCCTTCGGGCCCAGCATTTT.

This chain uses TRBV9 with TRBJ2-3, with unresolved D. Germline V gives CDR1 SGDLS, CDR2 YYNGEE. CDR3 length: 14 amino acids. V was pared by 0 bases and J by 1 base, with 6 bases between. The CDR3 sequence is CASSVDRGTDTQYF. CDR3 coding DNA: TGTGCCAGCAGCGTAGATAGGGGCACAGATACGCAGTATTTT. Filled out from reference TRBV9 and TRBJ2-3, the complete variable domain reads DSGVTQTPKHLITATGQRVTLRCSPRSGDLSVYWYQQSLDQGLQFLIQYYNGEERAKGNILERFSAQQFPDLHSELNLSSLELGDSALYFCASSVDRGTDTQYFGPGTRLTVL.

The chain uses TRBV13 and TRBJ2-7; TRBD1 agrees at 8 bases. With V trimmed by 3 bases and J by 6 bases, 10 bases remained unmatched. CDR1 is PRHDT and CDR2 is FYEKMQ in the germline V gene (reference sequence). CDR3 length: 15 residues. The CDR3 loop is CASSLDRVALPEQYV. The DNA for the CDR3 is TGTGCCAGCAGCTTGGACAGGGTAGCCCTCCCCGAGCAGTACGTC.

This clonotype has just a few counts. The chain links TRBV7-9 to TRBJ2-1, with 8 bases that match TRBD1. The CDR3 has 15 residues. Germline CDR1 is SEHNR and CDR2 is FQNEAQ (reference sequence). Unmatched junction bases numbered 5, after V lost 2 bases and J lost 5 bases. The CDR3 DNA is TGTGCCAGCAGCTTACCAGGGACAGGCGACAATGAGCAGTTCTTC. Translating it yields CASSLPGTGDNEQFF.

The chain carries TRBV6-1 and TRBJ1-2; D possibly corresponds to TRBD1 (6 bases). V was trimmed by 7 bases and J by 8 bases, leaving 26 bases between them. CDR3 size: 16 residues. Germline CDR1 reads MNHNS; CDR2 reads SASEGT. CDR3 in amino acids: CASTRLGRGRLSGYTF. CDR3 in DNA: TGTGCCAGCACTCGGCTCGGCAGGGGAAGGCTATCAGGCTACACCTTC.

J is TRBJ1-1 and V is TRBV15; D is unresolved. CDR1 LNHNV and CDR2 YYDKDF come from the germline V gene (reference sequence). Deletions cut 0 bases from V and 1 base from J, with 6 bases between. This CDR3 spans 14 amino acids. Written as DNA, the CDR3 is TGTGCCACCAGCAGAGATCGGGGGAACACTGAAGCTTTCTTT. It is translated as CATSRDRGNTEAFF.

V and J are TRBV5-1 and TRBJ2-5, with D possibly called TRBD1 or TRBD2 (6 bases each). Germline V gene lookup returns CDR1 SGHRS and CDR2 YFSETQ. There are 13 residues in the CDR3. V lost 8 bases and J 5 bases, leaving 16 bases between the germline ends. The CDR3 coding sequence is TGCGCCAGTAACGGTGGAGGGGGTGAGACCCAGTACTTC. Protein product: CASNGGGGETQYF.

The chain carries TRBV7-9 and TRBJ1-5; tentatively, D is TRBD1 (5 bases). Between the trimmed V and J ends, which lost 1 base and 2 bases, there was a span of 9 bases. The CDR3 has 15 residues. CDR1 is SEHNR and CDR2 is FQNEAQ in the germline V gene (reference sequence). DNA for the CDR3: TGTGCCAGCAGCTTAGGACCCAGGGGCAATCAGCCCCAGCATTTT. Its translation is CASSLGPRGNQPQHF.